This entry lists 25 T cell receptor beta chains sequenced from one sample in a study of blood T cell repertoires in COVID-19. TCRdb keeps only in-frame clones here, not all; method: immunoSEQ multiplex PCR. The repertoire holds some 150,000 clones, with around four fifths as singletons. The sample taken for sequencing was PBMCs or T cells enriched from blood (not recorded which). Every receptor here comes from a woman aged 40 to 50 who had recovered from COVID-19.

Turning to this clone: This CDR3 is also generated by other DNA sequences in the sample. CDR3 nucleotide sequence: TGTGCCAGCAGCGTAGCCGCGGGTAACTATGGCTACACCTTC. It translates to CASSVAAGNYGYTF. The rearrangement links TRBV9 to TRBJ1-2; D ambiguous. Between the trimmed V and J ends, which lost 0 bases and 1 base, there was a span of 7 bases. The CDR3 loop spans 14 amino acids. Germline-derived CDR1 and CDR2 are SGDLS and YYNGEE.

The genes are TRBV7-9 and TRBJ1-1; 10 bases match TRBD1. The V gene's germline CDR1 is SEHNR and CDR2 FQNEAQ (reference sequence). The CDR3 extends over 14 amino acids. The J segment lost 6 bases and the V segment lost 5 bases, leaving 6 bases of the junction unmatched. The CDR3 spells CASSATTGGPEAFF. The CDR3 nucleotides are TGTGCCAGCAGCGCCACGACAGGGGGCCCTGAAGCTTTCTTT.

V usage is TRBV7-2 and J usage is TRBJ2-7, with 8 bases lining up with TRBD1. The CDR3 spans 17 residues. The trim removed 5 bases at V and 2 bases at J, leaving 14 bases unmatched. Germline CDR1 SGHTA, CDR2 FQGNSA. The chain's CDR3 is CASSRGQGAGGAYEQYF. The CDR3 DNA follows: TGTGCCAGCAGCCGCGGGCAGGGGGCAGGTGGGGCCTACGAGCAGTACTTC. The full variable domain, completed using reference TRBV7-2 and TRBJ2-7, is GAGVSQSPSNKVTEKGKDVELRCDPISGHTALYWYRQSLGQGLEFLIYFQGNSAPDKSGLPSDRFSAERTGGSVSTLTIQRTQQEDSAVYLCASSRGQGAGGAYEQYFGPGTRLTVT.

The chain links TRBV6-1 to TRBJ1-1; the D gene is possibly TRBD1 (5 bases). The CDR3 covers 14 residues. V lost 3 bases, J lost 0 bases, and 8 bases lay in between. Germline V lookup: CDR1 MNHNS, CDR2 SASEGT. The CDR3 DNA reads TGTGCCAGCAGTGAGAGACAGTTGAACACTGAAGCTTTCTTT. It encodes CASSERQLNTEAFF.

The chain links TRBV19 to TRBJ2-7; a possible D gene is TRBD2 (5 bases). The germline V and J ends were trimmed by 2 bases and 7 bases, with 18 bases remaining between them. Per the germline V gene, CDR1 is LNHDA and CDR2 is SQIVND (reference sequence). The CDR3 contains 15 residues. The CDR3 here is CASSIQRAGLEEQYF. In DNA, the CDR3 is TGTGCCAGTAGTATACAGAGGGCCGGCCTAGAGGAGCAGTACTTC.

The count of this clone is one. The rearrangement uses TRBV6-6 and TRBJ1-1; unclear D gene. The CDR3 extends over 14 amino acids. The V and J ends lost 2 bases and 0 bases respectively, with 7 bases between them. Germline lookup yields CDR1 MNHNY and CDR2 SVGAGI (reference sequence). The CDR3: CASSYGGVNTEAFF. The DNA of the CDR3 is TGTGCCAGCAGTTACGGCGGGGTGAACACTGAAGCTTTCTTT.

The chain uses TRBV2 and TRBJ1-2, with TRBD1 matching 9 bases. The germline V gene encodes CDR1 SNHLY and CDR2 FYNNEI. The CDR3 contains 14 residues. V lost 3 bases and J lost 3; bases outside the gene matches: 2. The CDR3 loop is CASSEGTGYYGYTF. CDR3 sequence (DNA): TGTGCCAGCAGTGAGGGGACAGGGTACTATGGCTACACCTTC. The variable domain in full, completed from reference TRBV2 and TRBJ1-2, reads EPEVTQTPSHQVTQMGQEVILRCVPISNHLYFYWYRQILGQKVEFLVSFYNNEISEKSEIFDDQFSVERPDGSNFTLKIRSTKLEDSAMYFCASSEGTGYYGYTFGSGTRLTVV.

The rearrangement uses TRBV6-1 and TRBJ1-6; D is ambiguous. The ends were cut back, 2 bases at V and 6 bases at J, with 8 bases in the middle. This CDR3 is 14 amino acids long. Per the germline V gene, CDR1 is MNHNS and CDR2 is SASEGT. The CDR3 here is CASSEFRGNSPLHF. The CDR3 DNA is TGTGCCAGCAGTGAATTTCGGGGTAATTCACCCCTCCACTTT.

The chain combines TRBV2 with TRBJ1-1; weak D call: TRBD1 (6 bases). The CDR3 loop spans 12 amino acids. V gave up 6 bases and J gave up 1 base, with 6 bases separating them. CDR1 is SNHLY, CDR2 FYNNEI, per germline. CDR3 nucleotide sequence: TGTGCCAGCAGGGGACAGAACACTGAAGCTTTCTTT. It is translated as CASRGQNTEAFF.

This clone was counted only a few times. The J gene is TRBJ1-1, the V gene TRBV4-2, with a possible D match to TRBD1 (5 bases). V was clipped by 1 base and J by 13 bases, with 19 bases between them. CDR1 and CDR2 from the germline V gene are LGHNA and YNFKEQ. CDR3 length: 14 amino acids. CDR3 bases: TGTGCCAGCAGCCAAGGGGATGGCAGGGTTCTCGATTTCTTT. It specifies CASSQGDGRVLDFF.

The V and J genes are TRBV6-5 and TRBJ1-2; D uncertain. Trimming shortened V by 6 bases and J by 4 bases, and 12 bases separated the two germline ends. The length of the CDR3 is 13 residues. Per the germline V gene, CDR1 is MNHEY and CDR2 is SVGAGI. The CDR3 region is CASSPSPSYGYTF. CDR3 sequence (DNA): TGTGCCAGCAGCCCGAGCCCCTCCTATGGCTACACCTTC.

The chain carries TRBV19 and TRBJ2-1; TRBD1 is a possible D gene (5 bases). Between the trimmed V and J ends, which lost 3 bases and 9 bases, there was a span of 9 bases. This CDR3 contains 12 residues. CDR1 is LNHDA and CDR2 is SQIVND in the germline V gene (reference sequence). CDR3 in DNA: TGTGCCAGTAGTATTGGGGCCACTGAGCAGTTCTTC. This codes for CASSIGATEQFF. Drawing the rest from reference TRBV19 and TRBJ2-1, the complete variable domain is DGGITQSPKYLFRKEGQNVTLSCEQNLNHDAMYWYRQDPGQGLRLIYYSQIVNDFQKGDIAEGYSVSREKKESFPLTVTSAQKNPTAFYLCASSIGATEQFFGPGTRLTVL.

This chain links TRBV7-8 with TRBJ2-5; the D gene is possibly TRBD2 (6 bases). Germline assignment: CDR1 SGHVS and CDR2 FQNEAQ. V dropped 3 bases and J dropped 5 bases, with 16 bases sitting between them. The length of the CDR3 is 15 residues. The CDR3 DNA reads as TGTGCCAGCAGCTTTAACTCACTAGCCGGGGAGACCCAGTACTTC. Translation: CASSFNSLAGETQYF.

The chain combines TRBV2 with TRBJ1-1, with 8 positions matching TRBD1. Germline V gene data show CDR1 as SNHLY and CDR2 as FYNNEI. Trimming at V came to 6 bases and at J to 3 bases, leaving 9 bases not matched to a gene. This CDR3 comprises 15 residues. This CDR3 reads CASSAGGRKDTEAFF. In nucleotides, the CDR3 is TGTGCCAGCAGCGCAGGGGGCCGGAAGGACACTGAAGCTTTCTTT.

As to this clone: The sample has other DNA sequences that encode this CDR3 too. The rearrangement joins TRBV29-1 to TRBJ1-1, with D hard to call. The V gene's germline CDR1 is SQVTM and CDR2 ANQGSEA. This CDR3 spans 12 amino acids. Trimming stripped 4 bases from V and 2 bases from J, with 8 bases between. Written as DNA, the CDR3 is TGCAGCGTTGGGGGAGGAAACACTGAAGCTTTCTTT. It yields the protein CSVGGGNTEAFF. Based on the CDR3 plus reference TRBV29-1 and TRBJ1-1, the full variable domain is SAVISQKPSRDICQRGTSLTIQCQVDSQVTMMFWYRQQPGQSLTLIATANQGSEATYESGFVIDKFPISRPNLTFSTLTVSNMSPEDSSIYLCSVGGGNTEAFFGQGTRLTVV.

CDR3 residues: CSVATSYEQYF. CDR3 DNA: TGCAGCGTAGCGACCTCCTACGAGCAGTACTTC. The chain joins TRBV29-1 to TRBJ2-7, with no clear D. The germline CDR1 and CDR2 sequences are SQVTM and ANQGSEA. Trimming removed 6 bases from V and 0 bases from J, with 6 bases in between. The CDR3 runs to 11 residues.

The genes are TRBV25-1 and TRBJ2-1, with 7 nucleotides matching TRBD2. Germline trimming cut 8 bases from V and 6 bases from J; bases unmatched to any gene: 13. Per germline, CDR1 MGHDK and CDR2 SYGVNS. The CDR3 sequence is 15 residues long. Written as DNA, the CDR3 is TGTGCCAGCTGGTTGGGCGGGAGTGAAATCAATGAGCAGTTCTTC. Translating gives CASWLGGSEINEQFF.

V and J are TRBV11-2 and TRBJ1-1; a weak D match, TRBD1 (6 bases). Per germline, CDR1 SGHAT and CDR2 FQNNGV. The CDR3 sequence is 14 residues long. V was pared by 5 bases and J by 2 bases, with 12 bases between. CDR3 amino acids: CASSLHRVNTEAFF. The CDR3 DNA sequence: TGTGCCAGCAGCCTACACAGGGTTAACACTGAAGCTTTCTTT.

The V call is TRBV19, the J call TRBJ1-5, with D maybe TRBD1 (6 bases). The CDR3 extends over 15 amino acids. The germline CDR1 and CDR2 sequences are LNHDA and SQIVND (reference sequence). Trimming cost V 3 bases and J 5 bases, with 14 bases left between them. CDR3 in DNA: TGTGCCAGTAGTATGGGGGGGGGCGCCCATCAGCCCCAGCATTTT. It encodes CASSMGGGAHQPQHF.

This chain connects TRBV6-5 to TRBJ1-1; a weak D match, TRBD1 (6 bases). V was shortened by 8 bases and J by 6 bases, with 10 bases between the two germline ends. The CDR3 sequence is 11 residues long. Per germline, CDR1 MNHEY and CDR2 SVGAGI. The CDR3 reads CASRGAAEAFF. CDR3 DNA sequence: TGTGCCAGCCGGGGGGCGGCTGAAGCTTTCTTT.

The V and J genes are TRBV10-3 and TRBJ2-2, with D unresolved. V lost 7 bases, J lost 0 bases, and 12 bases lay in between. The CDR3 is 15 amino acids. CDR1 ENHRY and CDR2 SYGVKD come from the germline V gene. The CDR3 coding sequence is TGTGCCATCACTTCGACTCACGCGAACACCGGGGAGCTGTTTTTT. Translation: CAITSTHANTGELFF.

The chain uses TRBV12-3 or TRBV12-4 and TRBJ1-5; tentatively, D is TRBD1 (6 bases). The CDR3 runs to 13 residues. V was shortened by 6 bases and J by 5 bases, with 11 bases between the two germline ends. CDR3 sequence (DNA): TGTGCCAGCAGAACAGGGAACTATCAGCCCCAGCATTTT. Amino acids: CASRTGNYQPQHF.

The chain is built from TRBV2 and TRBJ2-1; 9 bases agree with TRBD2. Unmatched junction bases numbered 5, after V lost 6 bases and J lost 2 bases. Germline-derived CDR1 and CDR2 are SNHLY and FYNNEI. This CDR3 comprises 15 residues. CDR3 in amino acids: CASRALAGTYNEQFF. In DNA form, the CDR3 reads TGTGCCAGCAGGGCCCTAGCGGGGACCTACAATGAGCAGTTCTTC.

V is TRBV2 and J is TRBJ1-5, with unresolved D. With 7 bases removed from V and 5 bases from J, the gap between germline ends came to 9 bases. The CDR3 has 12 amino acids. From germline, CDR1 is SNHLY and CDR2 FYNNEI. Here the CDR3 reads CASKREDQPQHF. The CDR3 bases are TGTGCCAGCAAACGGGAGGATCAGCCCCAGCATTTT.

The V and J genes are TRBV11-2 and TRBJ1-4, with a tentative D call TRBD1 (5 bases). V was clipped by 2 bases and J by 6 bases, with 10 bases between them. Germline loops: CDR1 SGHAT, CDR2 FQNNGV. CDR3 size: 14 residues. CDR3 loop: CASSLPGGYEKLFF. CDR3 nucleotides: TGTGCCAGCAGCTTACCCGGGGGTTATGAAAAACTGTTTTTT.